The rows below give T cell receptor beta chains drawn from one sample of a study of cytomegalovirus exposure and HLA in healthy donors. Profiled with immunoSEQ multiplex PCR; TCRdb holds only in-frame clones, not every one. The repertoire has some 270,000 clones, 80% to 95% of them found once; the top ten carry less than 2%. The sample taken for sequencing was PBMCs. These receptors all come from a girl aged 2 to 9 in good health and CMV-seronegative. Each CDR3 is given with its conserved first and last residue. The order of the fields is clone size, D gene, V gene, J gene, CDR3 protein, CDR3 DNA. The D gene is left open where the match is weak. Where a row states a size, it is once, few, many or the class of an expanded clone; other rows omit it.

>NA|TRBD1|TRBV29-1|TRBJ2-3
CSVVDRAIHKSTDTQYF
TGCAGCGTTGTGGACAGGGCAATACACAAGAGCACAGATACGCAGTATTTT
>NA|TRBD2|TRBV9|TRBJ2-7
CASSVGVSGGAGEQYF
TGTGCCAGCAGCGTAGGGGTAAGCGGGGGGGCCGGAGAGCAGTACTTC
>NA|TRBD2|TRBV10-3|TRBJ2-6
CAISAVAGDSGANVLTF
TGTGCCATCAGTGCGGTAGCGGGGGACTCTGGGGCCAACGTCCTGACTTTC
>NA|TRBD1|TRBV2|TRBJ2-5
CASRGQGAVQETQYF
TGTGCCAGCAGAGGGCAGGGGGCGGTACAAGAGACCCAGTACTTC
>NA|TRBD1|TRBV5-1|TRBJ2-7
CASSLAFTGTGPYEQYF
TGCGCCAGCAGCTTGGCTTTTACCGGGACAGGGCCCTACGAGCAGTACTTC
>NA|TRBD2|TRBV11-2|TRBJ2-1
CASSYRTSGGPSNEQFF
TGTGCCAGCAGCTACCGGACTAGCGGGGGGCCGTCCAATGAGCAGTTCTTC
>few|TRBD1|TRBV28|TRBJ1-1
CASRLPDRDNTEAFF
TGTGCCAGCCGACTCCCCGACAGGGATAACACTGAAGCTTTCTTT
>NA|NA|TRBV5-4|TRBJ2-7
CASSMGLEGYEQYF
TGTGCCAGCAGCATGGGACTGGAGGGTTACGAGCAGTACTTC
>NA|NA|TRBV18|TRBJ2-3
CASSPRSASSGDTQYF
TGTGCCAGCTCACCAAGAAGCGCCTCCTCGGGGGATACGCAGTATTTT
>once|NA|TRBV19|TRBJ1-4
CASLGRGTGEKLFF
TGTGCCAGTCTAGGCAGGGGAACCGGGGAAAAACTGTTTTTT